The clone carrying this T cell receptor (beta chain) was detected once. What it binds is not known. These data belong to a study of cytomegalovirus exposure and HLA in healthy donors. The CDR3 is made up of 15 amino acids. With V trimmed by 6 bases and J by 2 bases, 5 bases remained unmatched. Germline assignment: CDR1 LGHNA and CDR2 YSLEER. Donors were drawn from the approximately 120-subject validation cohort, separate from the roughly 670-subject first cohort. Using immunoSEQ multiplex PCR, the repertoire was profiled, and TCRdb retains in-frame clones only, with some absent. Found here are 90,000 to 100,000 clones, approximately 93% of them singletons; the top ten hold 0.95% to 1.3%. Study outcomes and limitations: The majority of TCR sequences were rare, yet some public TCRs appeared in many donors. Reports showed the classifier diagnosing cytomegalovirus status with high specificity and sensitivity.

The chain is built from TRBV4-3 and TRBJ2-1; TRBD1 agrees at 9 bases. The TCR comes from a woman in her 30s in good health and CMV-seropositive. The sample was PBMCs. This CDR3 reads CASSRDRETYNEQFF. The CDR3 DNA sequence: TGCGCCAGCAGTCGGGACAGGGAAACCTACAATGAGCAGTTCTTC.